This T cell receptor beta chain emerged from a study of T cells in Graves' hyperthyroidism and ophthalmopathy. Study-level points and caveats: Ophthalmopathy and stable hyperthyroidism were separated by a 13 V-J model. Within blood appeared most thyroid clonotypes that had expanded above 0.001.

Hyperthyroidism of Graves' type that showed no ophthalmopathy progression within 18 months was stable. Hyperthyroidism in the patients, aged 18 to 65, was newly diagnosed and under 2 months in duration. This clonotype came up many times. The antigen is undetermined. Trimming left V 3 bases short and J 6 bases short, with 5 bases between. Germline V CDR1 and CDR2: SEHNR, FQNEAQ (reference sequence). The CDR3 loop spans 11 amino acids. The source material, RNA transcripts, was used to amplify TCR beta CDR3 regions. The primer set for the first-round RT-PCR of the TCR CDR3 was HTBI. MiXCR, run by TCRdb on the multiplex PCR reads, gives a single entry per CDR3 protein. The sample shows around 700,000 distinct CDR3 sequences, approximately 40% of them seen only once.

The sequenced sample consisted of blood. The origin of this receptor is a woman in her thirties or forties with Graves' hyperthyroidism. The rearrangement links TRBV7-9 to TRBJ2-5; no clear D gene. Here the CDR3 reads CASSFGQTQYF. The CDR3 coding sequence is TGTGCCAGCAGCTTCGGTCAGACCCAGTACTTC.